This is a list of T cell receptor beta chains from one sample in a study of chemoradiotherapy in HPV16-positive cancers. Profiled with immunoSEQ multiplex PCR; TCRdb holds only in-frame clones, not every one. The sample lists approximately 2,000 clones; roughly 89% were seen once. The input for sequencing was tumor tissue, taken from a patient who underwent chemoradiotherapy. The receptors derive from a human donor with HPV-associated anogenital cancer. Both conserved end residues are part of each CDR3. A D gene is named only where the DNA matches it firmly. Size is omitted from some rows. Given values are once, few, many or a class for expanded clones.

TRBV29-1,TRBJ2-3,.,once,CSVNRGDTQYF,TGCAGCGTTAATCGTGGGGATACGCAGTATTTT
TRBV10-3,TRBJ2-3,TRBD2,.,CAIRLAGITDTQYF,TGTGCCATCAGACTAGCGGGGATCACAGATACGCAGTATTTT
TRBV28,TRBJ2-3,TRBD2,.,CASSAAWGGETDTQYF,TGTGCCAGCAGTGCTGCTTGGGGGGGGGAGACAGATACGCAGTATTTT
TRBV5-1,TRBJ2-1,TRBD2,.,CASSSGGYNEQFF,TGCGCCAGCTCTAGCGGGGGCTACAATGAGCAGTTCTTC
TRBV27,TRBJ1-5,.,once,CASSYRASQHF,TGTGCCAGCAGTTATCGGGCCTCTCAGCATTTT
TRBV7-8,TRBJ2-7,.,.,CASSRETYEQYF,TGTGCCAGCAGCCGGGAGACCTACGAGCAGTACTTC
TRBV30,TRBJ1-1,.,.,CAWKASPADTEAFF,TGTGCCTGGAAAGCTAGCCCAGCAGACACTGAAGCTTTCTTT
TRBV10-3,TRBJ1-6,.,.,CAISESTNSNSPLHF,TGTGCCATCAGTGAGTCGACTAACAGCAATTCACCCCTCCACTTT
TRBV6-1,TRBJ1-2,.,.,CASSGEGTGTGSTF,TGTGCCAGCAGCGGGGAAGGGACCGGGACTGGATCCACCTTC
TRBV7-2,TRBJ2-7,TRBD2,.,CASSNPLADSYEQYF,TGTGCCAGCAGCAACCCCCTAGCGGATTCCTACGAGCAGTACTTC
TRBV5-4,TRBJ2-3,.,.,CASNFDGTDTQYF,TGTGCCAGCAACTTTGACGGGACAGATACGCAGTATTTT
TRBV2,TRBJ1-4,TRBD1,.,CASAGGHEKLFF,TGTGCCAGTGCAGGGGGGCATGAAAAACTGTTTTTT
TRBV27,TRBJ2-5,.,.,CASSSDGETQYF,TGTGCCAGCAGTTCCGACGGAGAGACCCAGTACTTC
TRBV9,TRBJ1-1,.,.,CASSPSGETKAFF,TGTGCCAGCAGTCCCTCGGGGGAAACGAAAGCTTTCTTT
TRBV6-1,TRBJ2-1,.,.,CASSVFMSEQFF,TGTGCCAGCAGTGTATTTATGAGTGAGCAGTTCTTC
TRBV27,TRBJ1-4,.,.,CASSLTQAGEKLFF,TGTGCCAGCAGTTTGACGCAGGCTGGGGAAAAACTGTTTTTT
TRBV7-2,TRBJ2-2,.,.,CASSPPGEWELFF,TGTGCCAGCAGCCCTCCGGGGGAGTGGGAGCTGTTTTTT
TRBV7-2,TRBJ2-3,.,.,CASSSRDGTDTQYF,TGTGCCAGCAGCTCCCGGGACGGGACAGATACGCAGTATTTT
TRBV5-1,TRBJ1-2,.,.,CASSSRGPNYGYTF,TGCGCCAGCAGCTCCCGGGGACCCAACTATGGCTACACCTTC
TRBV9,TRBJ2-1,.,.,CASSVRDKQGLFNEQFF,TGTGCCAGCAGCGTAAGAGATAAACAGGGTCTCTTCAATGAGCAGTTCTTC
TRBV19,TRBJ2-5,.,.,CASSGRAMETQYF,TGTGCCAGTAGTGGCAGGGCGATGGAGACCCAGTACTTC
TRBV9,TRBJ2-6,.,once,CASSVSGGANVLTF,TGTGCCAGCAGCGTCTCTGGTGGGGCCAACGTCCTGACTTTC
TRBV9,TRBJ2-1,TRBD2,.,CASSKSGTSFYNEQFF,TGTGCCAGCAGCAAATCCGGGACTAGCTTCTACAATGAGCAGTTCTTC
TRBV7-6,TRBJ1-5,TRBD1,.,CASSFYTGVDQPQHF,TGTGCCAGCAGTTTTTACACAGGGGTTGATCAGCCCCAGCATTTT
TRBV18,TRBJ2-1,TRBD1,.,CASSVGTGEYNEQFF,TGTGCCAGCTCAGTAGGGACAGGGGAATACAATGAGCAGTTCTTC
TRBV30,TRBJ2-7,TRBD2,.,CAWSVRLGLLHYEQYF,TGTGCCTGGAGTGTACGGCTGGGACTATTACACTACGAGCAGTACTTC
TRBV5-1,TRBJ2-7,TRBD1,.,CASSLGQGAYEQYF,TGCGCCAGCAGCTTGGGACAGGGGGCTTATGAGCAGTACTTC
TRBV5-1,TRBJ2-7,TRBD1,.,CASRDRVNSYEQYF,TGCGCCAGCAGGGACAGGGTCAACTCCTACGAGCAGTACTTC
TRBV4-1,TRBJ1-4,.,.,CASSQVAPREKLFF,TGCGCCAGCAGCCAAGTGGCCCCCCGTGAAAAACTGTTTTTT
TRBV27,TRBJ2-1,.,.,CASTRSWFRKFF,TGTGCCAGCACTCGATCGTGGTTCCGGAAGTTCTTC
TRBV20-1,TRBJ1-2,.,.,CSASRDYGYTF,TGCAGTGCTTCCCGGGACTATGGCTACACCTTC
TRBV6-6,TRBJ2-2,TRBD2,.,CASKVGRQMNTGELFF,TGTGCCAGCAAGGTCGGGAGGCAGATGAACACCGGGGAGCTGTTTTTT
TRBV2,TRBJ2-7,.,.,CASSPRHSYEQYF,TGTGCCAGCAGCCCCAGACATAGCTACGAGCAGTACTTC
TRBV9,TRBJ1-1,TRBD1,.,CASSSRQGIAEAFF,TGTGCCAGCAGCTCTCGACAGGGAATTGCCGAAGCTTTCTTT
TRBV19,TRBJ2-3,.,.,CASSPITGLHTDTQYF,TGTGCCAGTAGTCCCATCACGGGACTTCACACAGATACGCAGTATTTT
TRBV5-1,TRBJ1-2,.,.,CASSLREGGINGYTF,TGCGCCAGCAGCTTGAGGGAGGGTGGGATCAATGGCTACACCTTC
TRBV13,TRBJ1-2,.,.,CASSLGLQIFYYGYTF,TGTGCCAGCAGCTTAGGCTTGCAGATTTTTTACTATGGCTACACCTTC
TRBV6-1,TRBJ2-3,TRBD2,.,CASSASFRLAGSTDTQYF,TGTGCCAGCAGTGCAAGCTTCAGACTAGCGGGGAGTACAGATACGCAGTATTTT
TRBV6-7,TRBJ2-7,.,.,CASIQRAMGEQYF,TGTGCCAGCATTCAGAGGGCTATGGGTGAGCAGTACTTC
TRBV5-4,TRBJ1-4,.,.,CASSLRTEEKLFF,TGTGCCAGCAGCTTGAGGACGGAAGAAAAACTGTTTTTT
TRBV6-1,TRBJ1-6,.,.,CASSESFNSPLHF,TGTGCCAGCAGTGAAAGTTTTAATTCACCCCTCCACTTT
TRBV28,TRBJ1-2,.,once,CASSFGGGYTF,TGTGCCAGCAGTTTTGGGGGTGGCTACACCTTC
TRBV10-3,TRBJ1-5,.,.,CAIGDSNQPQHF,TGTGCCATCGGGGATAGCAATCAGCCCCAGCATTTT
TRBV12-5,TRBJ2-3,TRBD2,.,CASGLGGRLAGGKDTQYF,TGTGCTAGTGGTTTGGGGGGGAGACTAGCGGGGGGGAAAGATACGCAGTATTTT
TRBV10-3,TRBJ1-6,.,.,CAISESLGSPLHF,TGTGCCATCAGTGAGTCTCTCGGGTCACCCCTCCACTTT
TRBV4-3,TRBJ2-4,.,.,CASSPGSNLAKNIQYF,TGCGCCAGCAGCCCCGGGTCTAACCTAGCCAAAAACATTCAGTACTTC
TRBV6-6,TRBJ2-7,TRBD1,.,CASSDSGQGASEQYF,TGTGCCAGCAGTGACTCGGGACAGGGGGCATCGGAGCAGTACTTC
TRBV5-1,TRBJ1-1,TRBD1,once,CASSWGQGLRGTEAFF,TGCGCCAGCAGCTGGGGACAGGGGTTAAGGGGCACTGAAGCTTTCTTT
TRBV5-1,TRBJ2-3,TRBD2,.,CASSLGLAGGSTDTQYF,TGCGCCAGCAGCTTGGGGCTAGCGGGGGGGAGCACAGATACGCAGTATTTT
TRBV6-4,TRBJ1-4,.,.,CASSRGPKEKLFF,TGTGCCTCAAGCAGGGGCCCTAAAGAAAAACTGTTTTTT
TRBV2,TRBJ2-3,TRBD1,.,CASRDQGVSADTQYF,TGTGCCAGCAGAGACCAGGGGGTCAGCGCAGATACGCAGTATTTT
TRBV9,TRBJ2-1,TRBD2,.,CASSSSGGGHEQFF,TGTGCCAGCAGCTCTAGCGGGGGGGGGCATGAGCAGTTCTTC
TRBV4-2,TRBJ2-1,.,.,CASSQEGVVQFF,TGTGCCAGCAGCCAAGAAGGGGTGGTGCAGTTCTTC